What follows describes a single TCR beta chain. Its target is unknown. As to treatment: roughly 20 received Ad26.COV2.S at low or high dose, single or two shots; a few received placebo; per-sample allocation not given. It was on day 63 after the first vaccine or placebo injection that samples were taken. A Boston adult aged 18-55 years was the donor. Assay: immunoSEQ multiplex PCR; the TCRdb copy retains only in-frame clones and omits some. The top ten clones hold 3% to 4% of a sample with 350,000 to 450,000 clones, approximately 84% of them seen once. The CDR3 covers 15 residues. V lost 0 bases and J 3 bases, leaving 10 bases between the germline ends. The germline CDR1 and CDR2 sequences are KGHSH and LQKENI. This specimen comes from a study of Ad26.COV2.S vaccination and SARS-CoV-2 variants. As for the study in general: The authors gave Ad26.COV2.S intramuscularly, either once or twice 56 days apart.

The study, taken as a whole, reports: People who got the vaccine had more spike-specific TCR breadth than people who got placebo. Across vaccine and placebo recipients, the breadth of non-spike TCRs was similar.

This clonotype was sampled from a person aged 18-60 years who received the Ad26.COV2.S COVID-19 vaccine or a placebo. The chain couples TRBV18 to TRBJ2-3; a possible D gene is TRBD1 (6 bases). The sequencing used peripheral blood, collected in a trial of Ad26.COV2.S vaccine versus placebo. CDR3 bases: TGTGCCAGCTCACCACCAGGCAGGGGAACAGATACGCAGTATTTT. Amino acid sequence: CASSPPGRGTDTQYF.